This T cell receptor beta chain was recorded in a study of neoadjuvant nivolumab and ipilimumab in lung cancer. Study-level background: Patients got nivolumab 3 mg/kg on days 1, 15 and 29; combination added ipilimumab 1 mg/kg day 1.

Study-wide results and caveats: Only a small number of samples underwent TCR sequencing. Pathologic regression was not significantly tied to TCR clonality.

The assay was immunoSEQ multiplex PCR, and TCRdb's table has in-frame clones only and misses some. The sample records about 3,800 clones, 88% being singletons. V was clipped by 3 bases and J by 3 bases; unmatched bases: 8. CDR1 is KGHSH, CDR2 LQKENI, per germline. The CDR3 covers 16 residues. For this clone: As yet, its antigen is unknown.

This specimen was adjacent normal lung tissue, taken after neoadjuvant nivolumab, alone or with ipilimumab, at or shortly before surgery. The receptor comes from an adult with non-small cell lung cancer. The chain links TRBV18 to TRBJ2-1; 7 bases fit TRBD1. This CDR3 reads CASSPPGQYLYNEQFF. The CDR3 nucleotides are TGTGCCAGCTCACCTCCGGGACAGTATCTCTACAATGAGCAGTTCTTC.